This is a list of T cell receptor beta chains from one sample in a study of blood T cell repertoires in COVID-19. Libraries were prepared by immunoSEQ multiplex PCR; TCRdb keeps only in-frame clonotypes and omits some of them. This table has over 350,000 clones, roughly 89% appearing once. The sequencing input was peripheral blood. The source of these receptors is a woman aged 25 to 39 with active or convalescent COVID-19. The CDR3 runs from the conserved cysteine through the conserved F or W. Fields, in order: J gene, V gene, D gene, clone size, CDR3 DNA, CDR3 protein. A D gene is named only where the DNA matches it firmly. A clone size is listed for some rows: how often the clone was seen (once, few, many), or a class if it is expanded.

j_gene: TRBJ2-7; v_gene: TRBV19; d_gene: .; abundance: .; CDR3nt: TGTGCCAGTAGTATAGCGGGAGCGGCCTACGAGCAGTACTTC; CDR3aa: CASSIAGAAYEQYF
j_gene: TRBJ2-3; v_gene: TRBV29-1; d_gene: .; abundance: .; CDR3nt: TGCAGCGTTGACAGGTCTAGCACAGATACGCAGTATTTT; CDR3aa: CSVDRSSTDTQYF
j_gene: TRBJ1-5; v_gene: TRBV10-3; d_gene: .; abundance: .; CDR3nt: TGTGCCACTAGGCTGGGGGCAGAACATCAGCCCCAGCATTTT; CDR3aa: CATRLGAEHQPQHF
j_gene: TRBJ1-4; v_gene: TRBV20-1; d_gene: TRBD1; abundance: .; CDR3nt: TGCAGTGCTAGTCAGACAGGGGGCGAAGAAAAACTGTTTTTT; CDR3aa: CSASQTGGEEKLFF
j_gene: TRBJ2-1; v_gene: TRBV5-1; d_gene: TRBD1; abundance: .; CDR3nt: TGCGCCAGCAGCTTAAAACAGGGGGCCTACAATGAGCAGTTCTTC; CDR3aa: CASSLKQGAYNEQFF
j_gene: TRBJ1-6; v_gene: TRBV11-2; d_gene: .; abundance: once; CDR3nt: TGTGCCAGCAGCTTAGTGGAGTACGGGACTCCATATAATTCACCCCTCCACTTT; CDR3aa: CASSLVEYGTPYNSPLHF
j_gene: TRBJ1-4; v_gene: TRBV5-1; d_gene: .; abundance: .; CDR3nt: TGCGCCAGCAGCTTAATGGCCCCAACTAATGAAAAACTGTTTTTT; CDR3aa: CASSLMAPTNEKLFF
j_gene: TRBJ2-7; v_gene: TRBV27; d_gene: .; abundance: once; CDR3nt: TGTGCCAGCAGTTTACAGGGTCACGAGCAGTACTTC; CDR3aa: CASSLQGHEQYF
j_gene: TRBJ2-7; v_gene: TRBV19; d_gene: .; abundance: .; CDR3nt: TGTGCCAGTTCCTTGGGAGGGACATACGAGCAGTACTTC; CDR3aa: CASSLGGTYEQYF
j_gene: TRBJ2-1; v_gene: TRBV12-3/TRBV12-4; d_gene: .; abundance: many; CDR3nt: TGTGCCAGCAGACTGTCTATTGAGCAGTTCTTC; CDR3aa: CASRLSIEQFF
j_gene: TRBJ2-5; v_gene: TRBV11-2; d_gene: .; abundance: .; CDR3nt: TGTGCCAGCAGCGACGAAAGGGACTCAGATAGGAAGACCCAGTACTTC; CDR3aa: CASSDERDSDRKTQYF